Here is one T cell receptor beta chain with its context. The source of the sample is a study of blood T cell repertoires in COVID-19. The CDR3 length is 13 residues. Germline V gene sequence: CDR1 ENHRY, CDR2 SYGVKD. The V gene lost 3 bases and the J gene lost 4 bases, with 9 bases spanning the gap. Sequenced by immunoSEQ multiplex PCR; TCRdb stores in-frame clones only, minus some. The table shows about 140,000 clones, with about 83% occurring only once. This receptor was identified in a young man with COVID-19, enrolled during active disease. Sequencing was carried out using peripheral blood. The chain carries TRBV10-3 and TRBJ2-5, with TRBD2 as a possible D gene (6 bases). The CDR3 coding sequence is TGTGCCATCAGTGATTCAGCGGGAGAGACCCAGTACTTC. It codes for CAISDSAGETQYF.